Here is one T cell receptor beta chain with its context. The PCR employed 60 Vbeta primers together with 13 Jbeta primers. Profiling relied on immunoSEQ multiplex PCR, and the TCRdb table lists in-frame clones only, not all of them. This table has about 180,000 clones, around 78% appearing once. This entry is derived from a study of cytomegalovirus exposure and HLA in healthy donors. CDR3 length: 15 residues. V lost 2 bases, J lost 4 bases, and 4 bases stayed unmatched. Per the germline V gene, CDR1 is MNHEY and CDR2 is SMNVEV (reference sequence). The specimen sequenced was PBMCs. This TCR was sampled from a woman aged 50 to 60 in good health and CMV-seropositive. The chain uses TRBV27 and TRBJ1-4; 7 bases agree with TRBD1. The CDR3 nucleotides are TGTGCCAGCAGTTTAAAAACAGGGGATAATGAAAAACTGTTTTTT. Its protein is CASSLKTGDNEKLFF. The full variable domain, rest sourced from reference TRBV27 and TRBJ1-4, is EAQVTQNPRYLITVTGKKLTVTCSQNMNHEYMSWYRQDPGLGLRQIYYSMNVEVTDKGDVPEGYKVSRKEKRNFPLILESPSPNQTSLYFCASSLKTGDNEKLFFGSGTQLSVL.